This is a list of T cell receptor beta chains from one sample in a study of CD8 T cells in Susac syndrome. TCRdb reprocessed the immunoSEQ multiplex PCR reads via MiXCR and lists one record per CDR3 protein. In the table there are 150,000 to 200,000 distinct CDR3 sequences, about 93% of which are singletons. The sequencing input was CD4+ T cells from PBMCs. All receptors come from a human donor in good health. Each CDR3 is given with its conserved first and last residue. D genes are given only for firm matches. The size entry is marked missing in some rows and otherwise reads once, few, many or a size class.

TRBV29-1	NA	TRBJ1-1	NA	CSEISWGGGGTEAFF	TGCAGCGAAATTTCCTGGGGGGGTGGGGGCACTGAAGCTTTCTTT
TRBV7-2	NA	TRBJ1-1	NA	CASSRDIPLPAFF	TGTGCCAGCAGCCGGGACATCCCCCTCCCCGCTTTCTTT
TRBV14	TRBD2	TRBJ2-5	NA	CASSQRRTSGGEETQYF	TGTGCCAGCAGCCAGAGACGGACTAGCGGGGGAGAAGAGACCCAGTACTTC
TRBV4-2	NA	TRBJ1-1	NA	CASSQGAGNTGAFF	TGTGCCAGCAGCCAAGGGGCCGGGAACACTGGAGCTTTCTTT
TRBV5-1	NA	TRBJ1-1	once	CASSLMGSLQGGNTEAFF	TGCGCCAGCAGCCTTATGGGGTCCCTTCAGGGCGGAAACACTGAAGCTTTCTTT
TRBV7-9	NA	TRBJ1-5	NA	CASSSGLMKSRMSAVLHF	TGTGCCAGCAGCTCAGGATTGATGAAATCACGAATGTCCGCTGTGTTGCATTTT
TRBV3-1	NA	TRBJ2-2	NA	CASSPPRGFGELFF	TGTGCCAGCAGCCCCCCTCGAGGGTTCGGGGAGCTGTTTTTT
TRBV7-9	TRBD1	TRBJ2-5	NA	CASSSKTGRETQYF	TGTGCCAGCAGCTCCAAGACAGGGAGAGAGACCCAGTACTTC
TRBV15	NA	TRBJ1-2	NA	CATSRAGGNYGYTF	TGTGCCACCAGCAGAGCAGGCGGTAACTATGGCTACACCTTC
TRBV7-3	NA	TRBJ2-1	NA	CASSLLGEQFF	TGTGCCAGCAGCTTATTGGGGGAGCAGTTCTTC
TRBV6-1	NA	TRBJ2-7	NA	CASSPGGSSYEQYF	TGTGCCAGCAGCCCGGGGGGCAGTTCCTACGAGCAGTACTTC
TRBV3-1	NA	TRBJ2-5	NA	CASSQRTFQETQYF	TGTGCCAGCAGCCAGCGTACCTTCCAAGAGACCCAGTACTTC
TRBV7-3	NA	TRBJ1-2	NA	CASSSRDGDGYTF	TGTGCCAGCAGCTCAAGAGACGGGGATGGCTACACCTTC
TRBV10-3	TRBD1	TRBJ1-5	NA	CAISGDRNQPQHF	TGTGCCATCAGTGGGGACAGAAACCAGCCCCAGCATTTT
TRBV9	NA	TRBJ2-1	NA	CASSPGTPPYPYNEQFF	TGTGCCAGCAGCCCAGGGACACCGCCTTATCCATACAATGAGCAGTTCTTC
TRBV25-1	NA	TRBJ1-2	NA	CASSEQGAYYGYTF	TGTGCCAGCAGTGAACAGGGAGCCTACTATGGCTACACCTTC
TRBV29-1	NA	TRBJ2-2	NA	CSAPTPTNTGELFF	TGCAGCGCCCCAACGCCAACAAACACCGGGGAGCTGTTTTTT
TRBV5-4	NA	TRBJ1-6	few	CASSLWVGAGNSPLHF	TGTGCCAGCAGCTTGTGGGTCGGGGCAGGTAATTCACCCCTCCACTTT
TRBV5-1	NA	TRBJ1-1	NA	CASSLFTANTEAFF	TGCGCCAGCAGCTTGTTTACGGCGAACACTGAAGCTTTCTTT
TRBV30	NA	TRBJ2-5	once	CAWKGIQETQYF	TGTGCCTGGAAGGGGATCCAAGAGACCCAGTACTTC
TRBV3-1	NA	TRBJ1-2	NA	CASSQLGGRGYGYTF	TGTGCCAGCAGCCAACTAGGGGGAAGGGGCTATGGCTACACCTTC
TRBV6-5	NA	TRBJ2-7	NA	CASSYLTGTEQYF	TGTGCCAGCAGTTACCTAACAGGGACCGAGCAGTACTTC
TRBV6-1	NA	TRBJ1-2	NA	CASSEPRQDYGYTF	TGTGCCAGCAGTGAACCCCGACAGGACTATGGCTACACCTTC
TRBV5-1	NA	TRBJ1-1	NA	CASSPSTNTEAFF	TGCGCCAGCAGCCCTTCTACGAACACTGAAGCTTTCTTT
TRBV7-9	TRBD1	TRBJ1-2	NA	CASSWDREGGYTF	TGTGCCAGCAGTTGGGACAGGGAAGGTGGCTACACCTTC